The T cell receptor beta chain under discussion was sequenced for a study of regulatory T cells in long-lasting Graves disease. This clonotype came up many times. The antigen is undetermined. Overall study findings and caveats: There was favoring of TRBV28, TRBJ1-2 and TRBJ2-5 in persistent disease.

CDR3-region Arm-PCR and iRepertoire HTBI primers produced the TCR beta libraries. TCRdb re-called the multiplex PCR reads with MiXCR, one entry per CDR3 protein. In the table there are approximately 350,000 distinct CDR3 sequences, under 20% of which are singletons. As to time point: newly diagnosed GD, antithyroid drugs for less than 3 months. The TCR library was made from RNA extracted from PBMCs. CDR1 and CDR2 from the germline V gene are SGHRS and YFSETQ. The CDR3 has 14 residues. The V gene lost 2 bases and the J gene lost 3 bases, with 11 bases spanning the gap. These data are also associated with another study on T cells in Graves' hyperthyroidism and ophthalmopathy. According to that study: Clinical symptoms, serum thyroxine, TRAb, thyroid ultrasound and orbital computed tomography informed diagnoses. The study used the HTBI primer set for a first-round RT-PCR of the TCR CDR3.

The receptor was derived from a woman younger than 35 with Graves disease. This specimen was peripheral blood mononuclear cells (PBMCs), taken at new diagnosis, from a patient treated with antithyroid drugs. V and J are TRBV5-1 and TRBJ2-5; maybe TRBD1 (5 bases). The CDR3 DNA reads as TGCGCCAGCAGCTTCCAGGGTATGGAAGAGACCCAGTACTTC. Encoded protein: CASSFQGMEETQYF.